The clone carrying this T cell receptor beta chain was seen ten or more times. This sample stems from a study of low-dose radiotherapy and immunotherapy resistance in tumors. Study as a whole: Participants in Cohort 2 were given 1 Gy per fraction every two weeks, for 13 Gy over 26 weeks. Daily, from cycle 1 day 1 and for four cycles, patients took oral aspirin 300 mg.

Time point indicated: after trial treatment. Treatment of the sample: LDRT plus nivolumab, ipilimumab, low-dose cyclophosphamide and aspirin (RACIN trial). Administered to the donors were nivolumab, ipilimumab, aspirin, low-dose cyclophosphamide and low-dose radiotherapy. Alpha- and beta-chain coverage of first-strand cDNA came from TRAV- and TRBV-specific primers. With a constant-region primer and a V-primer adapter, TCRs were subjected to 20 PCR cycles of amplification. Each CDR3 protein gets one entry after TCRdb re-called the reads with MiXCR. This table has under 110,000 distinct CDR3 sequences, roughly 20% appearing once. Germline V CDR1 and CDR2: SEHNR, FQNEAQ (reference sequence). Trimming pared 0 bases from V and 6 bases from J, leaving 6 bases between. The CDR3 sequence is 12 residues long.

The sequencing here drew on PBMCs, taken after low-dose radiotherapy plus immunotherapy. This TCR was recovered from a male donor with prostate cancer. The V and J genes are TRBV7-9 and TRBJ2-7, with D hard to call. The CDR3 region is CASSLASGEQYF. CDR3 coding DNA: TGTGCCAGCAGCTTAGCCTCGGGCGAGCAGTACTTC.